A single sample is the source of the 15 T cell receptor beta chains below, sequenced in a study of CD8+CD57+ T cells in acquired aplastic anemia. The TCR beta profiling, which covered VDJ combination and CDR3 sequence, was carried out using genomic DNA as the template. Each CDR3 protein gets one entry after TCRdb re-called the reads with MiXCR. This table holds about 120,000 distinct CDR3 sequences, about 60% found once. In patients chosen for sequencing, flow cytometry had shown CD8+CD57+ cell expansion. The specimen sequenced was sorted CD4+, CD8+, or CD8+CD57+ T cells (not recorded which) from PBMCs. The receptor source for this set is a human donor with aplastic anemia.

As to this clonotype: The junction departs from germline at one end; a sequencing error may be responsible. The chain carries TRBV9 and TRBJ2-7, with 15 nucleotides matching TRBD2. The CDR3 extends over 20 amino acids. Germline V gene sequence: CDR1 SGDLS, CDR2 YYNGEE. The CDR3 bases are TGTGTCAGCAGCGCTCCGGTAGGGACTAGCGGGGGGCTGCCCCTGTACGAGCAGTACTTC. This codes for CVSSAPVGTSGGLPLYEQYF.

The J gene is TRBJ2-7, the V gene TRBV20-1; 13 bases agree with TRBD2. This CDR3 is built from 15 residues. Trimming took 3 bases from V and 4 from J; bases not matched to a gene: 6. Per germline, CDR1 DFQATT and CDR2 SNEGSKA (reference sequence). This CDR3 reads CSASRGTSGVYEQYF. In nucleotides, the CDR3 is TGCAGTGCTAGTCGGGGGACTAGCGGGGTTTACGAGCAGTACTTC.

This clonotype was seen a handful of times. The chain uses TRBV19 and TRBJ2-7, with 9 bases aligning to TRBD1. The CDR3 extends over 15 amino acids. From germline, CDR1 is LNHDA and CDR2 SQIVND (reference sequence). J lost 1 base, V lost 5 bases, and 6 bases had no gene match. CDR3: CASSLPGQGSYEQYF. As DNA, the CDR3 is TGTGCCAGTAGTTTACCGGGACAGGGTTCCTACGAGCAGTACTTC.

The chain links TRBV2 to TRBJ1-4; tentatively, D is TRBD1 (6 bases). The CDR3 is 16 amino acids. Trimming left V 7 bases short and J 2 bases short, with 17 bases between. Per germline, CDR1 SNHLY and CDR2 FYNNEI. The chain's CDR3 is CASTRRGVATNEKLFF. CDR3 sequence (DNA): TGTGCCAGCACCCGGAGGGGGGTGGCGACTAATGAAAAACTGTTTTTT. Together with reference TRBV2 and TRBJ1-4, the CDR3 gives the full variable domain: EPEVTQTPSHQVTQMGQEVILRCVPISNHLYFYWYRQILGQKVEFLVSFYNNEISEKSEIFDDQFSVERPDGSNFTLKIRSTKLEDSAMYFCASTRRGVATNEKLFFGSGTQLSVL.

This clonotype appeared a few times. This chain connects TRBV20-1 to TRBJ2-3, with a tentative D call TRBD2 (6 bases). Trimming took off 0 bases at V and 0 bases at J, with 10 bases between the two ends. The CDR3 is 15 residues long. Per the germline V gene, CDR1 is DFQATT and CDR2 is SNEGSKA (reference sequence). Written as DNA, the CDR3 is TGCAGTGCTAGAGAGGTAGGAGGGAGCACAGATACGCAGTATTTT. It yields the protein CSAREVGGSTDTQYF.

Many counts were recorded for this clonotype. The chain is built from TRBV14 and TRBJ2-7; 11 nucleotides align to TRBD1. The CDR3 contains 16 residues. The trim removed 4 bases at V and 4 bases at J, leaving 9 bases unmatched. Looked up from germline, CDR1 is SGHDN and CDR2 is FVKESK. CDR3 coding DNA: TGTGCCAGCAGCCCATTGGTCGGGACAGGGGGTTACGAGCAGTACTTC. This gives the protein CASSPLVGTGGYEQYF.

V is TRBV28 and J is TRBJ2-5; perhaps TRBD1 as D (5 bases). The germline V gene has CDR1 MDHEN and CDR2 SYDVKM. The germline V and J ends were trimmed by 3 bases and 4 bases, with 12 bases remaining between them. The CDR3 spans 14 residues. The CDR3 sequence is CASSFTGALETQYF. In DNA form, the CDR3 reads TGTGCCAGCAGTTTCACAGGAGCCTTAGAGACCCAGTACTTC.

This clonotype occurred a few times. This chain joins TRBV20-1 and TRBJ2-7; D not resolved. This CDR3 has 13 amino acids. Germline V gene lookup returns CDR1 DFQATT and CDR2 SNEGSKA (reference sequence). V dropped 1 base and J dropped 5 bases, with 12 bases sitting between them. In nucleotides, the CDR3 is TGCAGTGCTAGAGTCCAGGCTACGGACGAGCAGTACTTC. Translating it yields CSARVQATDEQYF.

Concerning this clonotype itself: The junction shows a germline mismatch at one end, possibly a read error. CDR3 region: CNARAEAVAGARRETQYF. CDR3 DNA: TGCAATGCTAGAGCTGAGGCGGTAGCGGGGGCGCGGCGAGAGACCCAGTACTTC. The rearrangement links TRBV20-1 to TRBJ2-5; 9 positions agree with TRBD2. CDR3 length: 18 amino acids. Germline assignment: CDR1 DFQATT and CDR2 SNEGSKA (reference sequence).

In its sample, this clonotype was seen many times. The chain couples TRBV2 to TRBJ2-1; TRBD2 agrees at 9 bases. CDR3 length: 15 amino acids. The V gene end was trimmed by 8 bases and the J gene end by 0 bases; junction bases not matched to a gene: 5. From germline, CDR1 is SNHLY and CDR2 FYNNEI. In DNA form, the CDR3 reads TGTGCCAGCCGACTTAGCGGGAGCTCCTACAATGAGCAGTTCTTC. It encodes CASRLSGSSYNEQFF.

The CDR3 DNA sequence: TGTGCCACCGGATCCACGCGGACTAGCGGGAGCGGGCAGTACTTC. Residues: CATGSTRTSGSGQYF. The rearrangement joins TRBV15 to TRBJ2-7, with 13 bases that match TRBD2. The CDR3 runs 15 residues. V shed 8 bases, J shed 9 bases, and the junction held 13 bases outside the gene matches. Germline assignment: CDR1 LNHNV and CDR2 YYDKDF (reference sequence).

J is TRBJ2-5 and V is TRBV2; D is tentatively TRBD1 or TRBD2 (5 bases each). With 3 bases removed from V and 3 bases from J, the gap between germline ends came to 14 bases. Per the germline V gene, CDR1 is SNHLY and CDR2 is FYNNEI. CDR3 length equals 15 residues. The CDR3 DNA reads TGTGCCAGCAGTGAGGGGACGGCCAGGGAAGAGACCCAGTACTTC. Protein: CASSEGTAREETQYF. The complete variable domain, with remaining parts taken from reference TRBV2 and TRBJ2-5, reads EPEVTQTPSHQVTQMGQEVILRCVPISNHLYFYWYRQILGQKVEFLVSFYNNEISEKSEIFDDQFSVERPDGSNFTLKIRSTKLEDSAMYFCASSEGTAREETQYFGPGTRLLVL.

CDR3 protein: CASSLGGQGNTDTQYF. The CDR3 nucleotides are TGCGCCAGCAGCTTGGGCGGACAGGGGAACACAGATACGCAGTATTTT. This chain connects TRBV5-1 to TRBJ2-3; TRBD1 matches 9 bases. The CDR3 loop spans 16 amino acids. Looked up from germline, CDR1 is SGHRS and CDR2 is YFSETQ. V was clipped by 0 bases and J by 2 bases; unmatched bases: 4. Full variable domain (rest looked up from reference TRBV5-1 and TRBJ2-3): KAGVTQTPRYLIKTRGQQVTLSCSPISGHRSVSWYQQTPGQGLQFLFEYFSETQRNKGNFPGRFSGRQFSNSRSEMNVSTLELGDSALYLCASSLGGQGNTDTQYFGPGTRLTVL.

This clonotype was counted many times. For the CDR3, the DNA is TGCGCCAGCAGCCCAGAGAGGGCACTACAAGAGACCCAGTACTTC. Protein product: CASSPERALQETQYF. The rearrangement uses TRBV4-1 and TRBJ2-5; the D gene is possibly TRBD2 (5 bases). The CDR3 has 15 amino acids. The V gene lost 4 bases and the J gene lost 2 bases, with 14 bases spanning the gap. Germline lookup yields CDR1 MGHRA and CDR2 YSYEKL.

This chain joins TRBV29-1 and TRBJ2-7, with a weak D call TRBD1 (6 bases). Trimming removed 4 bases at V and 1 base at J, with 8 bases between. The CDR3 consists of 12 residues. Germline CDR1 is SQVTM and CDR2 is ANQGSEA. CDR3 nucleotides: TGCAGCGTTGGGACAGTATCCTACGAGCAGTACTTC. It translates to CSVGTVSYEQYF.